The 8 T cell receptor beta chains presented below share a single source sample, sequenced in a study of blood T cell repertoires in COVID-19. The data were produced by immunoSEQ multiplex PCR, yet TCRdb's version contains in-frame clones alone and is incomplete. This table holds about 370,000 clones, nearly 90% found once. The sequenced sample consisted of PBMCs or T cells enriched from blood (not recorded which). The receptor set was obtained from a woman aged 25 to 39 who had recovered from COVID-19.

The chain couples TRBV30 to TRBJ2-2; a possible D gene is TRBD1 (6 bases). The CDR3 covers 15 residues. CDR1 is GTSNPN, CDR2 SVGIG, per germline (reference sequence). V lost 7 bases to trimming and J lost 0 bases, with 15 bases between them. This CDR3 reads CASPDSNTNTGELFF. The DNA of the CDR3 is TGTGCCTCACCGGACAGCAATACGAACACCGGGGAGCTGTTTTTT.

The chain has TRBV24-1 and TRBJ2-7, with 9 bases lining up with TRBD2. The J segment lost 2 bases and the V segment lost 3 bases, leaving 4 bases of the junction unmatched. CDR1 is KGHDR, CDR2 SFDVKD, per germline. The CDR3 totals 15 residues. The CDR3 sequence: CATSDTTSGTYEQYF. CDR3 nucleotides: TGTGCCACCAGTGATACGACTAGCGGAACCTACGAGCAGTACTTC.

This clone was picked up a small number of times. This chain's CDR3 is CACQGNNEKLFF. The CDR3 DNA is TGTGCCTGCCAGGGGAACAATGAAAAACTGTTTTTT. V gene TRBV30 combines with J gene TRBJ1-4; tentative D call: TRBD1 (6 bases). Trimming cost V 6 bases and J 5 bases, with 10 bases left between them. Germline CDR1 and CDR2: GTSNPN and SVGIG (reference sequence). The CDR3 spans 12 residues. The full variable domain, completed using reference TRBV30 and TRBJ1-4, is SQTIHQWPATLVQPVGSPLSLECTVEGTSNPNLYWYRQAAGRGLQLLFYSVGIGQISSEVPQNLSASRPQDRQFILSSKKLLLSDSGFYLCACQGNNEKLFFGSGTQLSVL.

The chain combines TRBV5-6 with TRBJ2-2; TRBD2 might be the D (6 bases). CDR1 is SGHDT and CDR2 is YYEEEE in the germline V gene. V was trimmed by 2 bases and J by 6 bases, leaving 14 bases between them. This CDR3 is 15 amino acids long. The CDR3 nucleotides read TGTGCCAGCAGCTTTCGACTAGTTGGGGCCGGGGAGCTGTTTTTT. Translation gives CASSFRLVGAGELFF.

This sequence joins TRBV5-4 and TRBJ2-3, with 10 bases identical to TRBD2. Germline CDR1 and CDR2: SGHNT and YYREEE (reference sequence). The CDR3 runs 16 residues. V shed 1 base, J shed 1 base, and the junction held 3 bases outside the gene matches. Here the CDR3 reads CASSLSSGGRTDTQYF. The CDR3 DNA reads TGTGCCAGCAGCTTGTCTAGCGGGGGCCGCACAGATACGCAGTATTTT.

Comment on this clone: Other DNA sequences within the sample encode an identical CDR3. V and J are TRBV30 and TRBJ1-2; unclear D gene. Germline V lookup: CDR1 GTSNPN, CDR2 SVGIG (reference sequence). Trimming took 3 bases from V and 5 from J, leaving 10 bases between them. The CDR3 contains 12 residues. CDR3 loop: CAWSPGGYGYTF. In DNA form, the CDR3 reads TGTGCCTGGAGCCCAGGAGGGTATGGCTACACCTTC. The full variable domain, in which reference TRBV30 and TRBJ1-2 provide the parts outside the CDR3, is SQTIHQWPATLVQPVGSPLSLECTVEGTSNPNLYWYRQAAGRGLQLLFYSVGIGQISSEVPQNLSASRPQDRQFILSSKKLLLSDSGFYLCAWSPGGYGYTFGSGTRLTVV.

The chain employs TRBV11-2 and TRBJ2-7, with 7 positions matching TRBD2. Germline CDR1 SGHAT, CDR2 FQNNGV. This CDR3 is 14 amino acids long. V was clipped by 4 bases and J by 5 bases; unmatched bases: 8. CDR3 DNA: TGTGCCAGCAGCTGGGAGACTAGCAGCCACGAGCAGTACTTC. This encodes CASSWETSSHEQYF.

The chain uses TRBV7-9 and TRBJ1-3; D might be TRBD1 (6 bases). Germline V gives CDR1 SEHNR, CDR2 FQNEAQ (reference sequence). The CDR3 contains 14 residues. V was cut by 4 bases and J by 4 bases, with 11 bases left in between. Here the CDR3 DNA reads TGTGCCAGCAGCTCGGACAGAAGGGGAAACACCATATATTTT. Translated: CASSSDRRGNTIYF.